The clone carrying this T cell receptor beta chain was observed a few times. Its antigen is unidentified. Sorting separated CD4+ and CD8+ T cells out of PBMCs. These data belong to a study of CD8+ T cells in alopecia areata. Regarding the study as a whole: Normal scalp had lower clonality than lesional scalp, with alopecia totalis/universalis lesions showing this most strongly. Scalp repertoires also include resident alphabeta T cells from normal skin. Mouse data revealed clearer TCR sharing than patient data did, a gap possibly tied to HLA.

Following RNA extraction, reverse transcription yielded cDNA that acted as the sequencing template. Profiled with immunoSEQ multiplex PCR; TCRdb holds only in-frame clones, not every one. Among about 200,000 clones listed, more than 50% were seen once. This CDR3 is 11 amino acids long. Trimming pared 10 bases from V and 4 bases from J, leaving 7 bases between. The germline V gene has CDR1 SGHTA and CDR2 FQGTGA. The receptor's source is a human donor in good health. Sequenced: CD8+ T cells sorted from blood. The chain couples TRBV7-3 to TRBJ2-2, with D hard to call. The CDR3 sequence: CANWGTGELFF. For the CDR3, the DNA is TGTGCCAACTGGGGCACCGGGGAGCTGTTTTTT.